Listed below are T cell receptor beta chains from one sample, sequenced in a study of blood T cell repertoires in COVID-19. Libraries were prepared by immunoSEQ multiplex PCR; TCRdb keeps only in-frame clonotypes and omits some of them. The table lists 250,000 to 300,000 clones, around 90% of them singletons, with roughly 0.96% in the top ten. Input material: peripheral blood. All receptors come from a woman aged 40-49 years who had recovered from COVID-19. Both conserved end residues are part of each CDR3. A D gene is named only where the DNA matches it firmly. Size is stated for part of the rows, as once, few or many counts, or as a class when the clone is expanded.

- | TRBD2 | TRBJ2-7 | TRBV2 | CASSVPTSRSSYEQYF | TGTGCCAGCAGTGTCCCGACTAGCCGGAGCTCCTACGAGCAGTACTTC
- | TRBD2 | TRBJ2-1 | TRBV18 | CASSPSLAGVGNEQFF | TGTGCCAGCTCACCGTCACTAGCGGGAGTCGGTAATGAGCAGTTCTTC
- | - | TRBJ2-5 | TRBV24-1 | CATASRGSRETQYF | TGTGCCACCGCCTCAAGGGGGAGTAGAGAGACCCAGTACTTC
once | - | TRBJ1-5 | TRBV3-1/TRBV3-2 | CASSQGTDNQPQHF | TGTGCCAGCAGCCAAGGGACAGACAATCAGCCCCAGCATTTT
- | TRBD2 | TRBJ2-5 | TRBV7-9 | CASSSYGLAGTQETQYF | TGTGCCAGCAGTTCATATGGACTAGCGGGGACTCAAGAGACCCAGTACTTC
- | - | TRBJ2-4 | TRBV6-1 | CASSEALTDWRSGIQYF | TGTGCCAGCAGTGAAGCCCTGACAGATTGGCGGTCAGGCATTCAGTACTTC
- | TRBD2 | TRBJ2-2 | TRBV19 | CASSMYHLGLAGVNTGELFF | TGTGCCAGTAGTATGTACCACTTAGGACTAGCGGGAGTGAACACCGGGGAGCTGTTTTTT
once | - | TRBJ2-1 | TRBV29-1 | CSARPPSSYEQFF | TGCAGCGCCAGGCCCCCTAGCAGCTATGAGCAGTTCTTC
- | - | TRBJ2-4 | TRBV5-1 | CASSLVGNIQYF | TGCGCCAGCAGCTTGGTCGGAAACATTCAGTACTTC
- | - | TRBJ1-2 | TRBV3-1/TRBV3-2 | CASSRGETIPGYTF | TGTGCCAGCAGCCGAGGAGAGACGATCCCGGGCTACACCTTC
- | TRBD2 | TRBJ2-4 | TRBV28 | CASSFSGGRHENIQYF | TGTGCCAGCAGTTTTTCGGGGGGACGGCACGAAAACATTCAGTACTTC
- | TRBD1 | TRBJ1-4 | TRBV5-6 | CASSPRDRDATNEKLFF | TGTGCCAGCAGCCCCCGGGACAGGGATGCAACTAATGAAAAACTGTTTTTT
- | TRBD1 | TRBJ1-1 | TRBV5-5 | CASSFYTTGQGSTEAFF | TGTGCCAGCAGCTTCTATACCACCGGACAGGGGAGCACTGAAGCTTTCTTT
few | - | TRBJ2-7 | TRBV18 | CASSPRAAYEQYF | TGTGCCAGCTCACCACGAGCCGCCTACGAGCAGTACTTC
- | - | TRBJ1-3 | TRBV15 | CATSRTGTGNTIYF | TGTGCCACCAGTCGAACAGGGACTGGAAACACCATATATTTT
once | - | TRBJ2-7 | TRBV27 | CASSPKHFTGLGGEQYF | TGTGCCAGCAGTCCCAAACATTTTACAGGGTTGGGTGGGGAGCAGTACTTC
- | TRBD2 | TRBJ2-3 | TRBV27 | CASRARLAGVSDTQYF | TGTGCCAGCAGAGCTAGACTAGCGGGAGTCTCAGATACGCAGTATTTT
once | - | TRBJ1-5 | TRBV5-6 | CASSSYRDNQPQHF | TGTGCCAGCAGCTCTTACAGGGACAATCAGCCCCAGCATTTT
- | TRBD1 | TRBJ2-1 | TRBV27 | CATTSADRWANNEQFF | TGTGCCACCACCTCAGCGGACAGGTGGGCAAACAATGAGCAGTTCTTC
- | TRBD2 | TRBJ2-2 | TRBV9 | CASSATGTSLSAGELFF | TGTGCCAGCAGCGCAACCGGGACTAGTCTGTCGGCCGGGGAGCTGTTTTTT
- | - | TRBJ2-7 | TRBV5-6 | CASSLVRVGEQYF | TGTGCCAGCAGCTTGGTCAGGGTTGGCGAGCAGTACTTC
- | - | TRBJ1-2 | TRBV19 | CASSTKWDYRVYGYTF | TGTGCCAGTAGTACAAAGTGGGACTATCGGGTCTATGGCTACACCTTC
- | - | TRBJ2-7 | TRBV11-3 | CASSLDGSLIGEQYF | TGTGCCAGCAGCTTAGATGGTTCCCTAATTGGCGAGCAGTACTTC
few | TRBD2 | TRBJ2-5 | TRBV27 | CASSSYPGTSGTTGETQYF | TGTGCCAGCAGTTCCTACCCCGGGACTAGCGGGACTACTGGGGAGACCCAGTACTTC
few | - | TRBJ2-7 | TRBV12-5 | CASGFRTPSYPYEQYF | TGTGCTAGTGGTTTCCGAACCCCTAGCTACCCCTACGAGCAGTACTTC
- | - | TRBJ1-6 | TRBV11-3 | CASSLDRSSPLHF | TGTGCCAGCAGCTTAGACCGCAGTTCACCCCTCCACTTT
- | TRBD1 | TRBJ1-2 | TRBV5-1 | CASSLAGDRGDYGYTF | TGCGCCAGCAGCTTGGCCGGGGACAGGGGGGACTATGGCTACACCTTC
- | - | TRBJ2-5 | TRBV5-1 | CASSLAGLIIEPRTEQETQYF | TGCGCCAGCAGCTTGGCTGGCCTTATAATCGAGCCGCGGACAGAACAAGAGACCCAGTACTTC
- | - | TRBJ1-5 | TRBV27 | CASSPRHDHQPQHF | TGTGCCAGCAGTCCCCGACACGATCATCAGCCCCAGCATTTT
- | - | TRBJ2-1 | TRBV7-2 | CASSLAVGQSSNEQFF | TGTGCCAGCAGCTTAGCCGTGGGACAAAGTTCCAATGAGCAGTTCTTC
- | TRBD1 | TRBJ2-6 | TRBV4-1 | CASSSMTGDPGANVLTF | TGCGCCAGCAGCTCCATGACAGGGGATCCTGGGGCCAACGTCCTGACTTTC
- | - | TRBJ2-6 | TRBV19 | CATASRTGANVLTF | TGTGCCACCGCTAGCAGGACTGGGGCCAACGTCCTGACTTTC
- | TRBD2 | TRBJ2-7 | TRBV28 | CASSLLTSGRGGEQYF | TGTGCCAGCAGTTTATTGACTAGCGGGAGAGGAGGCGAGCAGTACTTC
- | - | TRBJ1-3 | TRBV28 | CASSPGRAGNTIYF | TGTGCCAGCAGTCCCGGGAGGGCGGGAAACACCATATATTTT
- | TRBD1 | TRBJ2-1 | TRBV30 | CAWSRDRNEQFF | TGTGCCTGGAGCCGGGACAGGAATGAGCAGTTCTTC
- | TRBD1 | TRBJ1-5 | TRBV5-8 | CASSPDRDQPQHF | TGTGCCAGCAGCCCGGACAGGGATCAGCCCCAGCATTTT
- | TRBD1 | TRBJ2-7 | TRBV9 | CASSVGTGSRYEQYF | TGTGCCAGCAGCGTAGGGACAGGGAGCCGCTACGAGCAGTACTTC
- | TRBD2 | TRBJ2-5 | TRBV5-1 | CASSLGGRALETQYF | TGCGCCAGCAGCTTGGGAGGGAGGGCCTTGGAGACCCAGTACTTC
- | - | TRBJ2-7 | TRBV27 | CASSLMGSGYEQYF | TGTGCCAGCAGTTTAATGGGGAGCGGCTACGAGCAGTACTTC
- | TRBD1 | TRBJ1-3 | TRBV7-9 | CASSGDRDRNPSGNTIYF | TGTGCCAGCAGCGGGGACCGGGACAGAAACCCCTCTGGAAACACCATATATTTT
- | - | TRBJ2-7 | TRBV28 | CASSLSQTVISYEQYF | TGTGCCAGCAGTTTGTCTCAAACGGTTATCTCCTACGAGCAGTACTTC
- | TRBD1 | TRBJ1-2 | TRBV2 | CASSEVAQGARGYTF | TGTGCCAGCAGTGAAGTAGCACAGGGGGCAAGGGGCTACACCTTC
- | - | TRBJ2-3 | TRBV20-1 | CSATLTDTQYF | TGCAGTGCTACCCTAACAGATACGCAGTATTTT
- | TRBD2 | TRBJ2-1 | TRBV7-3 | CASSLRFPAGGPQFF | TGTGCCAGCAGCTTAAGATTTCCAGCGGGAGGGCCGCAGTTCTTC
- | TRBD2 | TRBJ2-1 | TRBV5-1 | CASSLGGGLAGGYEQFF | TGCGCCAGCAGCTTGGGCGGCGGACTAGCGGGAGGGTATGAGCAGTTCTTC
- | TRBD2 | TRBJ2-3 | TRBV3-1/TRBV3-2 | CASSQSLAGVLDTQYF | TGTGCCAGCAGCCAATCCCTAGCGGGAGTGTTGGATACGCAGTATTTT
- | TRBD2 | TRBJ2-1 | TRBV15 | CATSSMGGETLGGYNEQFF | TGTGCCACCAGCAGCATGGGGGGGGAAACACTAGGAGGGTACAATGAGCAGTTCTTC
- | TRBD1 | TRBJ1-1 | TRBV7-6 | CASSFTGAGTEAFF | TGTGCCAGCAGCTTCACAGGGGCGGGCACTGAAGCTTTCTTT
- | TRBD1 | TRBJ1-3 | TRBV30 | CAWSREPGQGVGGNTIYF | TGTGCCTGGAGTCGCGAACCGGGACAGGGGGTAGGTGGAAACACCATATATTTT